This TCR beta chain originates from a study of T cell responses to AZD1222 COVID-19 vaccine. The data were produced by immunoSEQ multiplex PCR, yet TCRdb's version contains in-frame clones alone and is incomplete. The sample shows 150,000 to 200,000 clones, roughly 94% of them seen only once. Per the germline V gene, CDR1 is MNHEY and CDR2 is SMNVEV (reference sequence). Between the trimmed V and J ends, which lost 6 bases and 2 bases, there was a span of 11 bases. CDR3 length: 13 amino acids. The input for sequencing was peripheral blood, taken 28 days after the second AZD1222 dose. The receptor's source is an adult who received the AZD1222 COVID-19 vaccine. This chain uses TRBV27 with TRBJ2-7; D might be TRBD1 or TRBD2, each matching 5 bases. This CDR3 is CASSRRGAYEQYF. In nucleotides, the CDR3 is TGTGCCAGCAGCCGCCGAGGGGCCTACGAGCAGTACTTC.